This record covers a single T cell receptor beta chain. The data derive from a study of CD8 T cells in Susac syndrome. Random hexamers primed reverse transcription of about 0.45 to 1 ug RNA. An immunoSEQ multiplex PCR amplified TCR beta CDR3 over 54 Vbeta and 13 Jbeta. MiXCR, run by TCRdb on the immunoSEQ multiplex PCR reads, gives a single entry per CDR3 protein. Of 120,000 to 150,000 distinct CDR3 sequences listed, approximately 94% were seen once; the top ten hold about 0.08%. The CDR3 totals 13 residues. V gave up 9 bases and J gave up 3 bases, with 14 bases separating them. Germline CDR1 reads KGHDR; CDR2 reads SFDVKD. TEMRA cells were FACS-enriched and CD8+ and CD4+ T cells negatively isolated.

The sequenced sample was CD4+ T cells from PBMCs. The source is a human donor with Susac syndrome. The V and J genes are TRBV24-1 and TRBJ2-7, with a weak D call TRBD2 (5 bases). This CDR3 reads CATGPGDVYEQYF. The CDR3 nucleotides read TGTGCCACCGGACCCGGGGATGTCTACGAGCAGTACTTC.